A single sample gave rise to the 31 T cell receptor beta chains below, sequenced in a study of identical twins. TCRdb analysed the 5' RACE reads with MiXCR anew, one entry per CDR3 protein. Of approximately 530,000 distinct CDR3 sequences in the sample, approximately 20% were seen once. In addition, the sample was reused for a study of yellow fever vaccine responses in identical twins.

Sequencing was carried out using CD4+ T cells sorted from blood. Receptors originate from a woman aged 18-35 years in good health.

The chain employs TRBV20-1 and TRBJ2-3; TRBD2 aligns across 9 bases. The V segment lost 3 bases and the J segment 0 bases; nucleotides outside the gene matches: 7. Germline V gene lookup returns CDR1 DFQATT and CDR2 SNEGSKA (reference sequence). This CDR3 comprises 16 residues. In DNA, the CDR3 is TGCAGTGCTAGTCCGGTAGCGGGAGCTAGCACAGATACGCAGTATTTT. Amino acid sequence: CSASPVAGASTDTQYF.

This sequence joins TRBV5-1 and TRBJ2-3; D gene ambiguous. The germline V gene encodes CDR1 SGHRS and CDR2 YFSETQ. Trimming took off 0 bases at V and 2 bases at J, with 10 bases between the two ends. The CDR3 is 15 residues long. The CDR3 DNA reads as TGCGCCAGCAGCTTGGTAGGCCGAGACACAGATACGCAGTATTTT. Translation gives CASSLVGRDTDTQYF.

V and J are TRBV5-1 and TRBJ2-5; D ambiguous. Per germline, CDR1 SGHRS and CDR2 YFSETQ. The CDR3 is 15 amino acids. V shed 2 bases and J shed 3 bases, with 14 bases lying between them. This CDR3 is CASSFRPELKETQYF. DNA of the CDR3: TGCGCCAGCAGCTTCCGGCCCGAACTAAAAGAGACCCAGTACTTC.

The gene calls are TRBV20-1 and TRBJ2-5, with D perhaps matching TRBD1 (6 bases). Germline values: CDR1 DFQATT, CDR2 SNEGSKA (reference sequence). The V gene lost 6 bases and the J gene lost 2 bases, with 13 bases spanning the gap. The CDR3 covers 13 residues. The CDR3 loop reads CSAPPGTQETQYF. The CDR3 DNA sequence: TGCAGTGCCCCACCGGGGACACAAGAGACCCAGTACTTC.

This clonotype is a singleton in its sample. This chain joins TRBV10-3 and TRBJ1-1; D is unclear. Germline values: CDR1 ENHRY, CDR2 SYGVKD. The length of the CDR3 is 12 residues. V was trimmed by 6 bases and J by 8 bases, leaving 13 bases between them. The CDR3 here is CAISPSAFEAFF. CDR3 DNA sequence: TGTGCCATCAGCCCGTCAGCATTCGAAGCTTTCTTT.

J is TRBJ1-1 and V is TRBV7-8; D remains unclear. The CDR3 is 14 amino acids. V dropped 4 bases and J dropped 4 bases, with 13 bases sitting between them. Germline CDR1 is SGHVS and CDR2 is FQNEAQ. The chain's CDR3 is CASSSEIVGTEAFF. The CDR3 DNA sequence: TGTGCCAGCAGCTCCGAGATAGTAGGCACTGAAGCTTTCTTT.

This chain connects TRBV12-3 or TRBV12-4 to TRBJ2-1, with D tentatively TRBD2 (6 bases). Trimming shortened V by 3 bases and J by 5 bases, and 17 bases separated the two germline ends. The CDR3 consists of 16 residues. The CDR3 is CASSFGQLALHNEQFF. CDR3 coding DNA: TGTGCCAGCAGTTTTGGGCAACTAGCCCTGCACAATGAGCAGTTCTTC.

The chain links TRBV5-4 to TRBJ2-1; 7 bases fit TRBD1. The V segment lost 0 bases and the J segment 8 bases; nucleotides outside the gene matches: 5. This CDR3 comprises 14 residues. CDR1 and CDR2 from the germline V gene are SGHNT and YYREEE (reference sequence). CDR3 DNA sequence: TGTGCCAGCAGCTTGGGGCAGGGGGACGATGAGCAGTTCTTC. Translating gives CASSLGQGDDEQFF.

The CDR3 region has the DNA TGTGCCACCAGCAGGGATTACTTTACTAGCTCACGTACGAACACCGGGGAGCTGTTTTTT. Encoded protein: CATSRDYFTSSRTNTGELFF. This chain connects TRBV15 to TRBJ2-2, with D perhaps matching TRBD2 (6 bases). V was cut by 3 bases and J by 0 bases, with 23 bases left in between. The V gene's germline CDR1 is LNHNV and CDR2 YYDKDF (reference sequence). This CDR3 comprises 20 residues.

This clonotype was seen repeatedly, ten times or more. This CDR3 reads CASSDRGPDTQYF. CDR3 bases: TGTGCCAGCAGCGACAGGGGGCCAGATACGCAGTATTTT. The V gene is TRBV7-9, the J gene TRBJ2-3; 10 bases agree with TRBD1. CDR3 size: 13 residues. Germline values: CDR1 SEHNR, CDR2 FQNEAQ (reference sequence). Trimming took 5 bases from V and 4 from J; bases not matched to a gene: 0.

This clonotype was recorded a few times. The chain joins TRBV12-3 or TRBV12-4 to TRBJ2-3; 8 bases line up with TRBD2. The CDR3 loop spans 16 amino acids. Losses at the gene ends were 6 bases for V and 2 bases for J; bases not matched to a gene: 10. The CDR3 DNA reads as TGTGCCAGCAGACCGGGACTAGATTGGACCACAGATACGCAGTATTTT. Translation gives CASRPGLDWTTDTQYF.

The V and J genes are TRBV12-3 or TRBV12-4 and TRBJ1-5, with 10 bases that match TRBD1. The CDR3 is 14 amino acids. V lost 3 bases and J lost 7; bases outside the gene matches: 3. CDR3 amino acids: CASSFRQGAQPQHF. CDR3 nucleotide sequence: TGTGCCAGCAGTTTCCGACAGGGGGCCCAGCCCCAGCATTTT.

The chain uses TRBV9 and TRBJ2-5; 11 nucleotides line up with TRBD2. The CDR3 is 19 residues long. Germline V CDR1 and CDR2: SGDLS, YYNGEE. V lost 0 bases, J lost 1 base, and 11 bases stayed unmatched. The CDR3 is CASSVGKLGTSGTQETQYF. The DNA for the CDR3 is TGTGCCAGCAGCGTAGGAAAATTGGGGACTAGCGGCACCCAAGAGACCCAGTACTTC.

The rearrangement links TRBV10-3 to TRBJ2-1; no firm D call. This CDR3 is 12 amino acids long. Trimming took off 6 bases at V and 5 bases at J, with 8 bases between the two ends. CDR1 and CDR2 from the germline V gene are ENHRY and SYGVKD. The CDR3 sequence: CAIRATDNEQFF. CDR3 nucleotide sequence: TGTGCCATCAGGGCAACAGACAATGAGCAGTTCTTC.

This clonotype was seen many times. The chain recombines TRBV4-1 with TRBJ2-5, with 8 bases that match TRBD1. The CDR3 is made up of 14 amino acids. The V and J ends lost 4 bases and 1 base, in that order; junction bases with no gene match: 2. Germline CDR1 and CDR2: MGHRA and YSYEKL. CDR3 in amino acids: CASSRTGIQETQYF. CDR3 bases: TGCGCCAGCAGCCGGACAGGGATCCAAGAGACCCAGTACTTC.

V gene TRBV5-1 combines with J gene TRBJ1-4; weak D call: TRBD1 (5 bases). V lost 4 bases to trimming and J lost 5 bases, with 15 bases between them. The germline gives CDR1 SGHRS, CDR2 YFSETQ. The CDR3 is made up of 15 amino acids. The chain's CDR3 is CASSATGTENEKLFF. The CDR3 nucleotides are TGCGCCAGCAGCGCGACCGGGACGGAAAATGAAAAACTGTTTTTT.

This clonotype was recorded many times. The rearrangement uses TRBV20-1 and TRBJ1-4, with 9 positions matching TRBD1. In germline, CDR1 is DFQATT, CDR2 SNEGSKA (reference sequence). The CDR3 runs 14 residues. Trimming removed 1 base from V and 8 bases from J; junction bases left unmatched: 5. In DNA, the CDR3 is TGCAGTGCTAGAGCGGGACAGGGATACGAAAAACTGTTTTTT. Amino acids: CSARAGQGYEKLFF.

The chain combines TRBV19 with TRBJ1-1; unclear D gene. Per the germline V gene, CDR1 is LNHDA and CDR2 is SQIVND (reference sequence). V was shortened by 1 base and J by 10 bases, with 16 bases between the two germline ends. This CDR3 has 14 residues. CDR3 sequence (DNA): TGTGCCAGTAGTATAGCGAGGGATTCAACTAGAGCTTTCTTT. Protein product: CASSIARDSTRAFF.

The chain recombines TRBV12-3 or TRBV12-4 with TRBJ1-6, with 7 bases fitting TRBD1. J gave up 11 bases and V 6 bases, and 10 bases lay outside the gene matches. The CDR3 sequence is 14 residues long. This CDR3 is CASSQDRIIAPLHF. Written as DNA, the CDR3 is TGTGCCAGCAGCCAGGACAGGATAATTGCACCCCTCCACTTT.

This clonotype was recorded at least ten times. The chain has TRBV12-3 or TRBV12-4 and TRBJ1-2; D remains unclear. Trimming stripped 6 bases from V and 4 bases from J, with 15 bases between. The CDR3 spans 14 residues. The CDR3 DNA reads TGTGCCAGCAGCCCTAGGGCAGGAGGCTATGGCTACACCTTC. Protein: CASSPRAGGYGYTF.

This clonotype was recorded many times. The chain has TRBV12-3 or TRBV12-4 and TRBJ2-1; D gene unclear. The CDR3 is made up of 15 amino acids. Trimming stripped 2 bases from V and 0 bases from J, with 8 bases between. Here the CDR3 reads CASSLIASSYNEQFF. In DNA, the CDR3 is TGTGCCAGCAGTTTAATTGCGAGCTCCTACAATGAGCAGTTCTTC.

As DNA, the CDR3 is TGCGCCAGCAGCTTGGTGGGGCTAGCTTCAGCCAAAAACATTCAGTACTTC. Its translation: CASSLVGLASAKNIQYF. The rearrangement joins TRBV5-1 to TRBJ2-4; D might be TRBD1 or TRBD2, each matching 5 bases. There are 17 residues in the CDR3. CDR1 SGHRS and CDR2 YFSETQ come from the germline V gene. With 0 bases removed from V and 0 bases from J, the gap between germline ends came to 13 bases.

V usage is TRBV20-1 and J usage is TRBJ2-2, with D possibly matching TRBD2 (5 bases). This CDR3 is built from 17 residues. The germline V gene has CDR1 DFQATT and CDR2 SNEGSKA (reference sequence). V was trimmed by 0 bases and J by 6 bases, leaving 20 bases between them. CDR3 sequence (DNA): TGCAGTGCTAGAGATCCCGCCCGAGCCGGGATCCCCGGGGAGCTGTTTTTT. It is translated as CSARDPARAGIPGELFF.

A few counts support this clonotype. This chain joins TRBV5-1 and TRBJ2-5, with D perhaps assigned TRBD1 or TRBD2 (6 bases each). V lost 0 bases, J lost 4 bases, and 16 bases lay in between. This CDR3 has 16 amino acids. Germline lookup yields CDR1 SGHRS and CDR2 YFSETQ. CDR3 loop: CASSLEGRGGGETQYF. CDR3 bases: TGCGCCAGCAGCTTGGAGGGCAGGGGAGGAGGAGAGACCCAGTACTTC.

This clonotype appeared many times. The genes are TRBV5-1 and TRBJ2-1, with TRBD1 as a possible D gene (5 bases). Deletions cut 5 bases from V and 6 bases from J, with 15 bases between. Germline CDR1 reads SGHRS; CDR2 reads YFSETQ. There are 14 residues in the CDR3. The chain's CDR3 is CASSRSTQGNEQFF. CDR3 coding DNA: TGCGCCAGCAGTCGCTCCACGCAGGGCAATGAGCAGTTCTTC. Looking up the rest from reference TRBV5-1 and TRBJ2-1 gives the full variable domain: KAGVTQTPRYLIKTRGQQVTLSCSPISGHRSVSWYQQTPGQGLQFLFEYFSETQRNKGNFPGRFSGRQFSNSRSEMNVSTLELGDSALYLCASSRSTQGNEQFFGPGTRLTVL.

This clonotype was seen more than once but under ten times. Here the CDR3 reads CASSATTGQETQYF. CDR3 coding DNA: TGCGCCAGCAGCGCAACGACAGGACAAGAGACCCAGTACTTC. This chain joins TRBV5-1 and TRBJ2-5, with a weak D call TRBD1 (6 bases). This CDR3 has 14 residues. Trimming shortened V by 4 bases and J by 2 bases, and 12 bases separated the two germline ends. Germline lookup yields CDR1 SGHRS and CDR2 YFSETQ.

The chain uses TRBV12-3 or TRBV12-4 and TRBJ2-7; possibly TRBD2 for D (6 bases). Trimming cost V 6 bases and J 2 bases, with 8 bases left between them. The CDR3 runs to 12 residues. The CDR3 reads CASSRTTYEQYF. The CDR3 region has the DNA TGTGCCAGCAGCCGGACTACCTACGAGCAGTACTTC.

The V and J genes are TRBV5-4 and TRBJ2-1; 7 bases agree with TRBD1. V gave up 0 bases and J gave up 0 bases; unmatched junction bases: 3. This CDR3 spans 16 amino acids. CDR1 is SGHNT, CDR2 YYREEE, per germline (reference sequence). CDR3: CASSLETGSSYNEQFF. The CDR3 nucleotides are TGTGCCAGCAGCTTGGAGACAGGGAGCTCCTACAATGAGCAGTTCTTC.

This clonotype was seen a few times. J is TRBJ2-2 and V is TRBV12-5; D gene uncertain. Per the germline V gene, CDR1 is LGHNT and CDR2 is FRNRAP. The CDR3 runs to 15 residues. V was cut by 3 bases and J by 4 bases, with 12 bases left in between. The CDR3 coding sequence is TGTGCTAGTGGTTTTAGTCTCGGCGGCACCGGGGAGCTGTTTTTT. It yields the protein CASGFSLGGTGELFF.

The chain uses TRBV6-5 and TRBJ1-1, with D uncertain. The CDR3 consists of 14 residues. Germline lookup yields CDR1 MNHEY and CDR2 SVGAGI. Trimming cost V 0 bases and J 7 bases, with 12 bases left between them. CDR3 sequence: CASSYSRGYGEAFF. Here the CDR3 DNA reads TGTGCCAGCAGTTACTCACGGGGATACGGTGAAGCTTTCTTT.

This clonotype was counted only a few times. The rearrangement uses TRBV11-1 and TRBJ2-3; a weak D match, TRBD1 (6 bases). Between the trimmed V and J ends, which lost 3 bases and 4 bases, there was a span of 26 bases. The germline V gene encodes CDR1 SGHAT and CDR2 FQDESV (reference sequence). CDR3 length: 19 residues. This CDR3 reads CASSFRAHQGIVLPDTQYF. CDR3 DNA sequence: TGTGCCAGCAGCTTCCGGGCCCACCAGGGGATCGTTTTGCCAGATACGCAGTATTTT.